This TCR beta chain was captured by sequencing in a study of blood T cell repertoires in COVID-19. The wider study: Spain, Italy and the United States supplied samples that represented acute and convalescent COVID-19. The analysed material was cDNA or gDNA that came from T cells, B-cell-depleted T cells, or PBMCs.

The CDR3 totals 16 residues. CDR1 SGHTA and CDR2 FQGTGA come from the germline V gene. V lost 5 bases and J lost 6, with 21 bases in between. Original processing notes: Amplification from reference gene primers served as the basis for estimated nucleated cell counts. Only in-frame clones appear in the TCRdb table, and some are missing; sequencing was by immunoSEQ multiplex PCR. V, J and clone size are taken as reported in that table, and D and trimming were inferred from the DNA itself. The sample yields around 30,000 clones, about 86% seen once. Specimen: peripheral blood. The V call is TRBV7-3, the J call TRBJ2-3; D is possibly TRBD1 (6 bases). The receptor comes from a woman older than 75 with active or convalescent COVID-19. In DNA, the CDR3 is TGTGCCAGCAGCCCCCAGGGGCCAGCCAACCCGGATACGCAGTATTTT. Encoded protein: CASSPQGPANPDTQYF.